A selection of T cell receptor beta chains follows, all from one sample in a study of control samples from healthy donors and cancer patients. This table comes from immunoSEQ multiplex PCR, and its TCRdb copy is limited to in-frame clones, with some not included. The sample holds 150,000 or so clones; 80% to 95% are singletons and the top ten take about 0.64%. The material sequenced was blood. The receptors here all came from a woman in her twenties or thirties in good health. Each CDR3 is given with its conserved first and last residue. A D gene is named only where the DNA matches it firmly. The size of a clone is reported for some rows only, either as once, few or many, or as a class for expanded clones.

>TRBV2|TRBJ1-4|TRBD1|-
CASRRTGSGEKLFF
TGTGCCAGCAGGAGGACAGGGTCGGGTGAAAAACTGTTTTTT
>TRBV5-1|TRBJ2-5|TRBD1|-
CASSSSGTGGETQYF
TGCGCCAGCAGCTCGTCCGGGACAGGGGGCGAGACCCAGTACTTC
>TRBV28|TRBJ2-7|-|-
CASGNTYEQYF
TGTGCCAGCGGGAATACCTACGAGCAGTACTTC
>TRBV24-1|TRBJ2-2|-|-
CATSDRTNTGELFF
TGTGCCACCAGTGATCGTACTAACACCGGGGAGCTGTTTTTT
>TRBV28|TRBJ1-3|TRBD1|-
CASTRRDRGWSGNTIYF
TGTGCCAGCACCCGCCGGGACAGGGGTTGGTCTGGAAACACCATATATTTT
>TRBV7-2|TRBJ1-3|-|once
CASSLGFSSGNTIYF
TGTGCCAGCAGCTTAGGCTTTTCCTCTGGAAACACCATATATTTT
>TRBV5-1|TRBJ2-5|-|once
CASSSDILQETQYF
TGCGCCAGCAGCTCGGACATCCTCCAAGAGACCCAGTACTTC
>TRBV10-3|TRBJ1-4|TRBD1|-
CAIRQGASEKLFF
TGTGCCATCAGGCAGGGGGCCAGTGAAAAACTGTTTTTT
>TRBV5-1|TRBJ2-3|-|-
CASSSWAYTDTQYF
TGCGCCAGCAGCTCCTGGGCCTACACAGATACGCAGTATTTT
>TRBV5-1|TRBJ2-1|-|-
CASSFPGNEQFF
TGCGCCAGCAGCTTCCCGGGCAATGAGCAGTTCTTC
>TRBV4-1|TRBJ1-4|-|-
CASSGRGVTNEKLFF
TGCGCCAGCAGCGGACGGGGAGTGACTAATGAAAAACTGTTTTTT
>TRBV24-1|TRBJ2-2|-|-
CATGVVGGELFF
TGTGCCACAGGGGTCGTGGGCGGGGAGCTGTTTTTT
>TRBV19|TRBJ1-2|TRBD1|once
CASRVNGQGNYGYTF
TGTGCCAGTAGGGTTAACGGACAGGGAAACTATGGCTACACCTTC
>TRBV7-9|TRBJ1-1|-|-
CASSLSVGKTEAFF
TGTGCCAGCAGCTTATCAGTAGGGAAGACTGAAGCTTTCTTT
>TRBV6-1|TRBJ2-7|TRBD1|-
CASSERAGGPRRGYF
TGTGCCAGCAGTGAAAGGGCAGGGGGCCCAAGGAGGGGGTACTTC
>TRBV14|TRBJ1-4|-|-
CASSASRRVNEKLFF
TGTGCCAGCAGCGCCTCTAGACGGGTGAATGAAAAACTGTTTTTT
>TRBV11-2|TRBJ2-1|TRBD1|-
CASSYTPGQGPFF
TGTGCCAGCAGCTACACCCCCGGACAGGGACCGTTCTTC
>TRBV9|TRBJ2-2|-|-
CASSVSGINTGELFF
TGTGCCAGCAGCGTGAGCGGAATTAACACCGGGGAGCTGTTTTTT
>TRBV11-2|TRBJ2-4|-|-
CASSSGAKNIQYF
TGTGCCAGCAGCTCGGGCGCCAAAAACATTCAGTACTTC
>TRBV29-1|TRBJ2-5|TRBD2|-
CSVETSGIGETQYF
TGCAGCGTTGAGACTAGCGGGATAGGGGAGACCCAGTACTTC
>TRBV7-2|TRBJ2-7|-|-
CASSQDRVGEQYF
TGTGCCAGCAGCCAAGACAGAGTCGGTGAGCAGTACTTC
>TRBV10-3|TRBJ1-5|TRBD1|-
CAISDPDRAGQPQHF
TGTGCCATCAGTGACCCCGACAGGGCCGGACAGCCCCAGCATTTT
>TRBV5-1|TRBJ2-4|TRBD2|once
CASTGEGRAKNIQYF
TGCGCCAGCACTGGGGAGGGGAGAGCCAAAAACATTCAGTACTTC
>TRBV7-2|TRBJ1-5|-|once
CASSPQGRQPQHF
TGTGCCAGCAGCCCACAGGGAAGGCAGCCCCAGCATTTT
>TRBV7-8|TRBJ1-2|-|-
CASSRDRLAYGYTF
TGTGCCAGCAGCAGAGACAGGCTAGCCTATGGCTACACCTTC
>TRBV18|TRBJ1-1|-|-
CASSPNSLNTEAFF
TGTGCCAGCTCACCTAACAGTCTGAACACTGAAGCTTTCTTT
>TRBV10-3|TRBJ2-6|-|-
CAISDMDVSGANVLTF
TGTGCCATCAGTGACATGGACGTCTCTGGGGCCAACGTCCTGACTTTC
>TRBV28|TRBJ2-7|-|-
CASSLSPPYEQYF
TGTGCCAGCAGTTTATCCCCTCCCTACGAGCAGTACTTC
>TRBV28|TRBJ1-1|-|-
CASSLRGVATEAFF
TGTGCCAGCAGCTTGCGAGGGGTCGCCACTGAAGCTTTCTTT
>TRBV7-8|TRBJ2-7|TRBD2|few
CASSPRTSGSSYEQYF
TGTGCCAGCAGCCCTCGGACTAGCGGGAGTTCCTACGAGCAGTACTTC
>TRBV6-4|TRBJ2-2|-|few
CASSEKGTGELFF
TGTGCCAGCAGTGAGAAAGGCACCGGGGAGCTGTTTTTT
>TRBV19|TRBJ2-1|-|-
CASSAPGTGSNNEQFF
TGTGCCAGTAGTGCCCCTGGGACGGGCTCAAACAATGAGCAGTTCTTC